A selection of T cell receptor beta chains follows, all from one sample in a study of a mutant IDH1 vaccine in newly diagnosed glioma. For these receptors, no antigen is known. Repertoires were generated with immunoSEQ multiplex PCR, while TCRdb's copy carries only in-frame clones and drops some. Of over 10,000 clones listed, roughly four fifths are singletons. The sample consisted of PBMCs, taken from a glioma patient whose treatment included an IDH1 peptide vaccine. All receptors come from a woman between 40 and 50 years old with glioma. Both conserved end residues are part of each CDR3. D genes are given only for firm matches. Where a row states a size, it is once, few, many or the class of an expanded clone; other rows omit it.

. TRBJ2-7 TRBV7-9 . TGTGCCAGCAGCTTAGGGGGACGGCGTGAGCAGTACTTC CASSLGGRREQYF
. TRBJ2-2 TRBV5-1 TRBD2 TGCGCCAGCAGCTTGGGCTCCAGCGGGAGTGGTGCCGGGGAGCTGTTTTTT CASSLGSSGSGAGELFF
few TRBJ1-4 TRBV2 . TGTGCCAGCAGTGTGGGACCCCGGAGCGAAAAACTGTTTTTT CASSVGPRSEKLFF
. TRBJ1-1 TRBV28 TRBD1 TGTGCCAGCAGTTTTCAGGGGGCGAGGGCTGAAGCTTTCTTT CASSFQGARAEAFF
. TRBJ1-1 TRBV19 . TGTGCCAGTACCACCCGACGGGTTGAAGCTTTCTTT CASTTRRVEAFF
once TRBJ2-5 TRBV28 . TGTGCCAGCAGTCCCCGTCCTCCGGTCCCAACAGGGACCCAGTACTTC CASSPRPPVPTGTQYF
. TRBJ2-6 TRBV19 . TGTGCCAGTAGTATTATGTCAGGGTCTGGGGCCAACGTCCTGACTTTC CASSIMSGSGANVLTF
. TRBJ2-7 TRBV27 TRBD1 TGTGCCAGCTCCTGGCGGGCAGGGGGCTACGAGCAGTACTTC CASSWRAGGYEQYF
few TRBJ2-3 TRBV29-1 TRBD2 TGCAGCGCGCGGGGGACTAGCGGGGATACGCAGTATTTT CSARGTSGDTQYF
few TRBJ1-4 TRBV7-9 TRBD1 TGTGCCCCTAAACAGGGGGCGGACGAAAAACTGTTTTTT CAPKQGADEKLFF
. TRBJ2-3 TRBV7-2 . TGTGCCAGCAGCTTAGGCGGTAGCGGTTACACAGATACGCAGTATTTT CASSLGGSGYTDTQYF
. TRBJ2-5 TRBV4-1 TRBD1 TGCGCCAGCAGCCAAGGGGACAGGAGACAAGAGACCCAGTACTTC CASSQGDRRQETQYF
. TRBJ2-1 TRBV28 TRBD2 TGTGCCAGCAGCGATCGCCGAGCGGGAGTACGTGAGCAGTTCTTC CASSDRRAGVREQFF
. TRBJ1-2 TRBV6-5 TRBD1 TGTGCCACATTTTCCGGGACAGGAGGCTACACCTTC CATFSGTGGYTF
. TRBJ2-3 TRBV6-4 TRBD1 TGTGCCAGCAGCGAGGCGGGACAGGGCACAGATACGCAGTATTTT CASSEAGQGTDTQYF
. TRBJ1-2 TRBV6-1 . TGTGCCAGCAGTACCCAAGCGAGGGGCTATCGTGGCTACACCTTC CASSTQARGYRGYTF
. TRBJ1-2 TRBV6-4 . TGTGCCAGCAGTGACTCATGGGGGCGGCATGGCTACACCTTC CASSDSWGRHGYTF
medium-sized TRBJ1-2 TRBV4-2 TRBD1 TGTGCCAGCAGCCAAGATCAAGGGGACAGGGGGTTTCGGGGCTACACCTTC CASSQDQGDRGFRGYTF
. TRBJ2-1 TRBV27 . TGTGCCAGCAGTTTACAGGGCAATGAGCAGTTCTTC CASSLQGNEQFF
few TRBJ2-7 TRBV27 TRBD2 TGTGCCAGCAGTTTCGCTAGCGGGATCAACGAGCAGTACTTC CASSFASGINEQYF
. TRBJ1-6 TRBV6-1 . TGTGCCAGCAGTGGGGGGGGATTCGGCTCCTATAATTCACCCCTCCACTTT CASSGGGFGSYNSPLHF
. TRBJ2-3 TRBV7-3 . TGTGCCAGCAGCTTAGGTCTGGGGGTCATCACAGATACGCAGTATTTT CASSLGLGVITDTQYF
. TRBJ1-5 TRBV28 TRBD1 TGTGCCAGCATCGGACAGGGGTATTATAGCAATCAGCCCCAGCATTTT CASIGQGYYSNQPQHF
few TRBJ1-1 TRBV29-1 . TGCAGCGGTGCCACAGGGCGCTTGGGAGCTTTCTTT CSGATGRLGAFF
. TRBJ1-2 TRBV10-3 . TGTGCCATCGGGGAAGGACTAGTTAACTATGGCTACACCTTC CAIGEGLVNYGYTF